This T cell receptor beta chain comes out of a study of neoadjuvant anti-PD-1 for oral cavity cancer. Study at large: Patients mostly received three to four biweekly nivolumab doses at 3 mg/kg before surgery.

Notes on this clone: The antigen is undetermined.

Study outcomes and limitations: Higher pretreatment Treg/Th17 ratios tracked higher pretreatment blood clonality.

The CDR3 spans 14 residues. CDR1 is LNHNV and CDR2 is YYDKDF in the germline V gene (reference sequence). Trimming took off 0 bases at V and 10 bases at J, with 13 bases between the two ends. No culture or expansion preceded analysis of these blood cells. Repertoires were generated with immunoSEQ multiplex PCR, while TCRdb's copy carries only in-frame clones and drops some. The sample holds around 81,000 clones, about 80% seen once. This receptor was obtained from a person aged 40-85 years with oral cavity squamous cell carcinoma. V and J are TRBV15 and TRBJ2-1, with no clear D. This sample comprised PBMCs, obtained before nivolumab (anti-PD-1) treatment. The DNA of the CDR3 is TGTGCCACCAGCAGAGATCGGAAGGGCCCAGAGCAGTTCTTC. Amino acids: CATSRDRKGPEQFF.